This is a list of T cell receptor beta chains from one sample in a study of T cell repertoires in cytomegalovirus infection. TCRdb analysed the reads with MiXCR anew, one entry per CDR3 protein. The sample yields tens of thousands of distinct CDR3 sequences, under 20% seen once. Antigen specificity for these receptors is unknown. Sequenced here: CD8+ T cells from cultured PBMCs, sampled from culture after CMV antigen stimulation. These receptors originate from a human donor in good health (CMV status not recorded). Some clones in this sample may be carry-over from other donors' samples. The CDR3 runs from the conserved cysteine through the conserved F or W. A D gene is named only where the DNA matches it firmly. The size field is filled for only some rows; it gives once, few, many or a size class.

TRBJ2-1	NA	many	TRBV15	TGTGCCACCAGCAGAGCGAGGGGACTGGGTAATGAGCAGTTCTTC	CATSRARGLGNEQFF
TRBJ1-5	NA	few	TRBV4-1	TGCGCCAGCAGCCATCCTAGGGAAGGGAGTAGCAATCAGCCCCAGCATTTT	CASSHPREGSSNQPQHF
TRBJ1-5	TRBD1	many	TRBV27	TGTGCCAGCAGTAGAACAGGGGTTGGGCAGCCCCAGCATTTT	CASSRTGVGQPQHF
TRBJ2-7	NA	NA	TRBV20-1	TGCAGTGCTAGAGATTTGTTAGCGGTTTTGTCCAGCGAGCAGTACTTC	CSARDLLAVLSSEQYF
TRBJ1-1	NA	NA	TRBV10-3	TGTGCCATCAGTGTGGGGACAAACACTGAAGCTTTCTTT	CAISVGTNTEAFF
TRBJ2-3	NA	NA	TRBV7-7	TGTGCTAGCAGCCTTTGGGGGCGCGACACAGATACGCAGTATTTT	CASSLWGRDTDTQYF
TRBJ2-1	NA	few	TRBV19	TGTGCCAGTACCCCTCGTCGGGGGTTGGGAAACAATGAGCAGTTCTTC	CASTPRRGLGNNEQFF
TRBJ2-7	TRBD2	few	TRBV4-3	TGCGCCAGCAGCCCCCAGGCGAGCGGGGGGTCCTACGAGCAGTACTTC	CASSPQASGGSYEQYF
TRBJ1-6	NA	few	TRBV7-9	TGTGCCAGCAGCCTAAACTATTCACCCCTCCACTTT	CASSLNYSPLHF
TRBJ1-4	TRBD1	many	TRBV6-5	TGTGCCAGCAGTTACTCCGAAGAGGGGGCTCTTTTTAATGAAAAACTGTTTTTT	CASSYSEEGALFNEKLFF
TRBJ1-1	NA	NA	TRBV2	TGTGCCAGCAGTGCTGTAAGGGGAGCGGCTTTCTTT	CASSAVRGAAFF
TRBJ1-2	NA	NA	TRBV7-2	TGTGCCAGCAGCTCCTTGTCCTACGAGGGCTACACCTTC	CASSSLSYEGYTF
TRBJ2-7	TRBD2	NA	TRBV7-6	TGTGCCAGCAGCTTAGCGGCTAGCGGAAGCTCCTACGAGCAGTACTTC	CASSLAASGSSYEQYF
TRBJ1-1	NA	few	TRBV25-1	TGTGCCAGCAGTGAATATCCAGGGATAAACACTGAAGCTTTCTTT	CASSEYPGINTEAFF
TRBJ2-1	TRBD2	many	TRBV7-3	TGTGCCAGCAGTCCTTCCGGGACTAGCGGACCAGTGGATGAGCAGTTCTTC	CASSPSGTSGPVDEQFF
TRBJ2-3	TRBD1	many	TRBV7-9	TGTGCCAGCAGCCGACAGGGCGGAGATACGCAGTATTTT	CASSRQGGDTQYF
TRBJ2-3	TRBD2	few	TRBV6-1	TGTGCCAGCAAATCGGGACTAGCGGAACGCACAGATACGCAGTATTTT	CASKSGLAERTDTQYF
TRBJ1-2	NA	NA	TRBV4-3	TGCGCCAGCAGCCAAGATGGGGAGGGAATCGGTGGCTACACCTTC	CASSQDGEGIGGYTF
TRBJ2-3	NA	many	TRBV24-1	TGTGCCACCAGTGGCTCTCGGGACGGCCTTTCCGGGACAGATACGCAGTATTTT	CATSGSRDGLSGTDTQYF
TRBJ2-3	NA	NA	TRBV28	TGTGCCAGCAGTTTAATGGGATACACAGATACGCAGTATTTT	CASSLMGYTDTQYF
TRBJ1-5	NA	NA	TRBV5-1	TGCGCCAGCAGCTTGGAGGGGTACGATCAGCCCCAGCATTTT	CASSLEGYDQPQHF
TRBJ1-6	TRBD1	many	TRBV12-3/TRBV12-4	TGTGCCAGCAGTTTAGGCACTACAGGGGGAAGGTCACCCCTCCACTTT	CASSLGTTGGRSPLHF
TRBJ2-3	NA	many	TRBV12-3/TRBV12-4	TGTGCCAGCAGTCCGGACCCCCCGCGGGGGCGTGCAGATACGCAGTATTTT	CASSPDPPRGRADTQYF